These T cell receptor beta chains were read from a single sample in a study of blood T cell repertoires in COVID-19. Libraries were prepared by immunoSEQ multiplex PCR; TCRdb keeps only in-frame clonotypes and omits some of them. The sample consists of approximately 200,000 clones, approximately 84% of them appearing once. The sequencing sample was made of PBMCs or T cells enriched from blood (not recorded which). The receptors shown here come from a man between 60 and 75 years old who had recovered from COVID-19. The CDR3 runs from the conserved cysteine through the conserved F or W. The D gene is left open where the match is weak. Expanded clones are given a class, and other clones once, few, many or no size at all.

D gene: TRBD1
clone size: NA
J gene: TRBJ2-5
V gene: TRBV4-1
CDR3 protein: CASSQDPGQRTQYF
CDR3 DNA: TGCGCCAGCAGCCAAGATCCGGGACAGAGGACCCAGTACTTC

D gene: NA
clone size: NA
J gene: TRBJ2-7
V gene: TRBV5-1
CDR3 protein: CASSPDWSSYEQYF
CDR3 DNA: TGCGCCAGCAGCCCAGACTGGAGCTCCTACGAGCAGTACTTC

D gene: NA
clone size: NA
J gene: TRBJ1-3
V gene: TRBV29-1
CDR3 protein: CSVVTDSGNTIYF
CDR3 DNA: TGCAGCGTCGTGACAGACTCTGGAAACACCATATATTTT

D gene: TRBD2
clone size: NA
J gene: TRBJ2-1
V gene: TRBV10-2
CDR3 protein: CASSIILAGGNEQFF
CDR3 DNA: TGCGCCAGCAGCATTATACTAGCGGGTGGGAATGAGCAGTTCTTC

D gene: NA
clone size: NA
J gene: TRBJ2-5
V gene: TRBV7-2
CDR3 protein: CASSLDRAQYF
CDR3 DNA: TGTGCCAGCAGCTTGGATCGGGCCCAGTACTTC

D gene: NA
clone size: NA
J gene: TRBJ2-7
V gene: TRBV11-1
CDR3 protein: CASSKRHRSSDEQYF
CDR3 DNA: TGTGCCAGCAGCAAAAGGCACAGGTCTAGCGACGAGCAGTACTTC

D gene: TRBD2
clone size: NA
J gene: TRBJ2-1
V gene: TRBV3-1/TRBV3-2
CDR3 protein: CASSQENFGREFF
CDR3 DNA: TGTGCCAGCAGCCAAGAGAATTTTGGGAGGGAGTTCTTC

D gene: NA
clone size: NA
J gene: TRBJ2-7
V gene: TRBV11-3
CDR3 protein: CASSLDRGIYYEQYF
CDR3 DNA: TGTGCCAGCAGCTTAGATCGAGGGATTTACTACGAGCAGTACTTC

D gene: NA
clone size: NA
J gene: TRBJ1-2
V gene: TRBV2
CDR3 protein: CASSEDGPMRGGYTF
CDR3 DNA: TGTGCCAGCAGTGAAGACGGCCCCATGAGAGGTGGCTACACCTTC

D gene: TRBD1
clone size: NA
J gene: TRBJ2-7
V gene: TRBV7-6
CDR3 protein: CASSNWDRGSYEQYF
CDR3 DNA: TGTGCCAGCAGCAATTGGGACAGGGGCTCCTACGAGCAGTACTTC

D gene: NA
clone size: once
J gene: TRBJ1-3
V gene: TRBV3-1/TRBV3-2
CDR3 protein: CASSQESGWRNTIYF
CDR3 DNA: TGTGCCAGCAGCCAAGAGTCCGGGTGGCGGAACACCATATATTTT

D gene: NA
clone size: NA
J gene: TRBJ2-7
V gene: TRBV19
CDR3 protein: CASSAGSYEQYF
CDR3 DNA: TGTGCCAGTTCGGCGGGGTCGTACGAGCAGTACTTC

D gene: TRBD1
clone size: NA
J gene: TRBJ2-7
V gene: TRBV2
CDR3 protein: CASSELDRASEQYF
CDR3 DNA: TGTGCCAGCAGTGAACTGGACAGGGCTAGCGAGCAGTACTTC

D gene: NA
clone size: once
J gene: TRBJ1-5
V gene: TRBV19
CDR3 protein: CACGGWGQNNQPQHF
CDR3 DNA: TGTGCCTGCGGCGGGTGGGGGCAAAACAATCAGCCCCAGCATTTT

D gene: TRBD1
clone size: NA
J gene: TRBJ2-5
V gene: TRBV24-1
CDR3 protein: CATSDTGTGRQETQYF
CDR3 DNA: TGTGCCACCAGTGATACCGGGACAGGGCGGCAAGAGACCCAGTACTTC

D gene: NA
clone size: NA
J gene: TRBJ2-5
V gene: TRBV12-5
CDR3 protein: CASVPTGRETQYF
CDR3 DNA: TGTGCTAGTGTTCCCACAGGGCGGGAGACCCAGTACTTC

D gene: NA
clone size: NA
J gene: TRBJ1-3
V gene: TRBV5-8
CDR3 protein: CASSSLPLGGYLSGNTIYF
CDR3 DNA: TGTGCCAGCAGCTCCCTTCCGTTGGGGGGATACCTCTCTGGAAACACCATATATTTT

D gene: TRBD1
clone size: once
J gene: TRBJ1-2
V gene: TRBV15
CDR3 protein: CATSRGQSSAWGYTF
CDR3 DNA: TGTGCCACCAGCAGGGGACAGTCGTCGGCATGGGGCTACACCTTC

D gene: TRBD1
clone size: NA
J gene: TRBJ2-5
V gene: TRBV14
CDR3 protein: CASSHRTGLRETQYF
CDR3 DNA: TGTGCCAGCAGCCATCGGACAGGCTTGCGGGAGACCCAGTACTTC

D gene: NA
clone size: few
J gene: TRBJ2-3
V gene: TRBV11-2
CDR3 protein: CASSLDRQGKYF
CDR3 DNA: TGTGCCAGCAGCTTAGATAGGCAGGGGAAATATTTT